The 17 T cell receptor beta chains below come from one sample, sequenced in a study of Ad26.COV2.S vaccination and SARS-CoV-2 variants. Regarding treatment: 15 to 20 received Ad26.COV2.S at low or high dose, single or two shots; about 5 received placebo; per-sample allocation not given. Collection of samples fell on day 63 after the first vaccine or placebo injection. The method was immunoSEQ multiplex PCR; TCRdb's version includes in-frame clones alone and lacks a portion of them. This table has hundreds of thousands of clones, roughly nine tenths appearing once. This sample comprised peripheral blood, obtained in a trial of Ad26.COV2.S vaccine versus placebo. The receptors derive from a person aged 18-65 years who received the Ad26.COV2.S COVID-19 vaccine or a placebo.

CDR3 bases: TGTGCCAGCAGTTTCCCCGGGACTAGCGGGAAAGGGGTGGATACGCAGTATTTT. This encodes CASSFPGTSGKGVDTQYF. The gene calls are TRBV27 and TRBJ2-3, with 13 nucleotides matching TRBD2. The CDR3 covers 18 residues. The junction had 12 bases not matched to a gene; V was cut back by 3 bases and J by 6 bases. CDR1 is MNHEY and CDR2 is SMNVEV in the germline V gene (reference sequence).

The chain carries TRBV2 and TRBJ2-7; 8 nucleotides agree with TRBD1. The CDR3 sequence is 14 residues long. Germline CDR1 SNHLY, CDR2 FYNNEI. Germline trimming cut 4 bases from V and 4 bases from J; bases unmatched to any gene: 6. DNA for the CDR3: TGTGCCAGCAGTGTTGGCAGGGGGCGGTACGAGCAGTACTTC. It yields the protein CASSVGRGRYEQYF.

The chain uses TRBV5-6 and TRBJ1-4, with D possibly TRBD1 on 5 matching bases. Germline V gene sequence: CDR1 SGHDT, CDR2 YYEEEE. The CDR3 spans 15 residues. The V end lost 4 bases, the J end lost 6 bases, and 16 bases lay between the germline ends. In DNA form, the CDR3 reads TGTGCCAGCAGCGCAAACAGGAAGAGGGATGAAAAACTGTTTTTT. Its protein is CASSANRKRDEKLFF.

The CDR3 DNA is TGTGCCAGCAGCCAAGTGGGCCGCGGGAGTGATTTCGAGCAGTACGTC. Its protein is CASSQVGRGSDFEQYV. This chain links TRBV3-1 (or the pseudogene TRBV3-2) with TRBJ2-7; 7 bases match TRBD2. CDR3 length: 16 residues. Germline lookup yields CDR1 LGHDT and CDR2 YNNKEL (reference sequence). With 1 base clipped from V and 6 bases from J, the junction kept 12 bases outside the gene matches.

The chain joins TRBV24-1 to TRBJ2-5, with D perhaps matching TRBD2 (5 bases). Germline-derived CDR1 and CDR2 are KGHDR and SFDVKD. The length of the CDR3 is 15 residues. V lost 6 bases, J lost 0 bases, and 13 bases lay in between. CDR3 DNA sequence: TGTGCCACCAGTCACGGGGATTGGTACCAAGAGACCCAGTACTTC. This sequence encodes CATSHGDWYQETQYF.

The V and J genes are TRBV19 and TRBJ1-2, with a weak D call TRBD1 (5 bases). The germline V and J ends were trimmed by 3 bases and 7 bases, with 9 bases remaining between them. The germline V gene has CDR1 LNHDA and CDR2 SQIVND (reference sequence). The CDR3 extends over 12 amino acids. The CDR3 here is CASSMLGVGYTF. CDR3 nucleotide sequence: TGTGCCAGTAGTATGCTGGGGGTTGGCTACACCTTC.

The genes are TRBV3-1 (or the pseudogene TRBV3-2) and TRBJ1-2; D unresolved. V was shortened by 7 bases and J by 6 bases, with 24 bases between the two germline ends. The CDR3 covers 16 residues. In germline, CDR1 is LGHDT, CDR2 YNNKEL (reference sequence). The chain's CDR3 is CASTPPRVTPNHGYTF. The CDR3 DNA reads as TGTGCCAGCACCCCTCCGCGGGTTACCCCTAATCATGGCTACACCTTC.

The chain couples TRBV19 to TRBJ2-5; D uncertain. Trimming removed 6 bases at V and 2 bases at J, with 10 bases between. This CDR3 has 13 amino acids. Germline CDR1 reads LNHDA; CDR2 reads SQIVND (reference sequence). CDR3 DNA: TGTGCCAGTAGAAAGGGATCTCAAGAGACCCAGTACTTC. Translation: CASRKGSQETQYF.

V gene TRBV24-1 combines with J gene TRBJ2-1; 13 bases are a match to TRBD2. Germline V lookup: CDR1 KGHDR, CDR2 SFDVKD. The CDR3 totals 17 residues. Trimming cost V 3 bases and J 7 bases; bases outside gene matches: 8. For the CDR3, the DNA is TGTGCCACCAGTGATGACACGGGACTAGCGGGGTCTAATGAGCAGTTCTTC. This encodes CATSDDTGLAGSNEQFF.

This clone was seen just once. J is TRBJ2-1 and V is TRBV5-1; no clear D. This CDR3 is built from 15 residues. With 0 bases removed from V and 4 bases from J, the gap between germline ends came to 11 bases. Per germline, CDR1 SGHRS and CDR2 YFSETQ. The CDR3 spells CASSLDGIKYNEQFF. The CDR3 DNA reads TGCGCCAGCAGCTTGGATGGGATCAAGTACAATGAGCAGTTCTTC.

The chain employs TRBV10-3 and TRBJ1-5; 7 nucleotides align to TRBD1. This CDR3 region has 15 residues. CDR1 ENHRY and CDR2 SYGVKD come from the germline V gene. The J segment lost 0 bases and the V segment lost 8 bases, leaving 7 bases of the junction unmatched. The CDR3: CAIGGGQNSNQPQHF. The CDR3 DNA sequence: TGTGCCATCGGAGGGGGACAGAATAGCAATCAGCCCCAGCATTTT.

This clone was seen once. J is TRBJ1-6 and V is TRBV4-1; weak D call: TRBD1 (5 bases). The CDR3 runs 15 residues. The germline V gene has CDR1 MGHRA and CDR2 YSYEKL. The V gene lost 1 base and the J gene lost 3 bases, with 7 bases spanning the gap. In nucleotides, the CDR3 is TGCGCCAGCAGCCAAGGGACAAACTATAATTCACCCCTCCACTTT. The encoded protein is CASSQGTNYNSPLHF.

The chain recombines TRBV6-5 with TRBJ1-3; D gene uncertain. CDR1 is MNHEY, CDR2 SVGAGI, per germline. V was shortened by 6 bases and J by 0 bases, with 12 bases between the two germline ends. The CDR3 has 15 residues. Here the CDR3 reads CASSHDPASGNTIYF. Here the CDR3 DNA reads TGTGCCAGCAGCCACGATCCAGCCTCTGGAAACACCATATATTTT.

With respect to this clone: Compared with germline, one end of the junction differs, possibly owing to a read error. The rearrangement links TRBV5-1 to TRBJ2-5, with 8 bases identical to TRBD1. CDR3 length: 14 amino acids. Per germline, CDR1 SGHRS and CDR2 YFSETQ. The CDR3 DNA is TGCGCCAGCAGCTTGGACAGGGGGAAAGAGGCCCAGTACTTC. Its translation: CASSLDRGKEAQYF.

This chain joins TRBV5-4 and TRBJ2-4, with 10 bases matching TRBD1. The V segment lost 0 bases and the J segment 8 bases; nucleotides outside the gene matches: 5. In germline, CDR1 is SGHNT, CDR2 YYREEE (reference sequence). The CDR3 loop spans 15 amino acids. The CDR3 loop reads CASSLAGQGRDIQYF. The DNA of the CDR3 is TGTGCCAGCAGCTTGGCGGGACAGGGGAGGGACATTCAGTACTTC.

The chain joins TRBV20-1 to TRBJ2-5, with D possibly being TRBD1 (6 bases). Germline-derived CDR1 and CDR2 are DFQATT and SNEGSKA (reference sequence). This CDR3 is 13 amino acids long. V was clipped by 3 bases and J by 5 bases, with 13 bases between them. The CDR3 loop is CSASQQGLETQYF. In nucleotides, the CDR3 is TGCAGTGCTAGTCAACAGGGATTGGAGACCCAGTACTTC.

The rearrangement uses TRBV5-4 and TRBJ2-5, with a possible D match to TRBD1 (6 bases). Germline V CDR1 and CDR2: SGHNT, YYREEE (reference sequence). V dropped 5 bases and J dropped 5 bases, with 22 bases sitting between them. The CDR3 is 16 amino acids. The CDR3 protein is CASSPSGSQGQETQYF. The CDR3 nucleotides are TGTGCCAGCAGTCCTTCCGGCTCTCAGGGGCAGGAGACCCAGTACTTC.